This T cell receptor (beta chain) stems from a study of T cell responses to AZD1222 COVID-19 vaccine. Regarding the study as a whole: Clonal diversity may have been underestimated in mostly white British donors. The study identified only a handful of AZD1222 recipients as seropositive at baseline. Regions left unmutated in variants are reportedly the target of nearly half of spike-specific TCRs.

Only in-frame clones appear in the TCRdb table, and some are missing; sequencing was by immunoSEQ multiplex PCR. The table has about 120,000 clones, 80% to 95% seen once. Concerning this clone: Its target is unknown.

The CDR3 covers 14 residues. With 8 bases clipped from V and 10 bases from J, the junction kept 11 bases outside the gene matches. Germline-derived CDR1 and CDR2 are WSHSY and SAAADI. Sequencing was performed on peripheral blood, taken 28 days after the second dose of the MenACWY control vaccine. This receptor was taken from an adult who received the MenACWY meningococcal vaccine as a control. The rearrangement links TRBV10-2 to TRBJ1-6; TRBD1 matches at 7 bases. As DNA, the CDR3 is TGCGCCAGCGCCATACAGGGGAAAAACTCACCCCTCCACTTT. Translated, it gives CASAIQGKNSPLHF.